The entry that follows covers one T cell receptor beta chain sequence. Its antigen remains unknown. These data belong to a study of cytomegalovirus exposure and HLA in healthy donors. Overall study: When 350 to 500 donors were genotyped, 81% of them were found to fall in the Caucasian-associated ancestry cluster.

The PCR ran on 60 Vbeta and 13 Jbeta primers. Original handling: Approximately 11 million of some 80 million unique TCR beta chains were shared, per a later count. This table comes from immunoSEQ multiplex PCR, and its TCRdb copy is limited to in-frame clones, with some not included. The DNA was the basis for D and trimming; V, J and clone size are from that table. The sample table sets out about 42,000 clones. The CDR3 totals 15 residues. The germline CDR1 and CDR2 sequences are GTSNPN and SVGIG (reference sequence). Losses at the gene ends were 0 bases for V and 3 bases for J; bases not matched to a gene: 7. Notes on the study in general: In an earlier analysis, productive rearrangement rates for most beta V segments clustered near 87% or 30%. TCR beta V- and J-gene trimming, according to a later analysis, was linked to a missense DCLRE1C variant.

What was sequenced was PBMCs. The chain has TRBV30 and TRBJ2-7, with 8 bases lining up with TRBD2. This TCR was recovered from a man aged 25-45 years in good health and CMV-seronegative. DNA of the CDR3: TGTGCCTGGAGTGTTCGAGGGACTAGAAGCTACGAGCAGTACTTC. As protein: CAWSVRGTRSYEQYF.